The rows below give T cell receptor beta chains drawn from one sample of a study of T cell responses to AZD1222 COVID-19 vaccine. Libraries were prepared by immunoSEQ multiplex PCR; TCRdb keeps only in-frame clonotypes and omits some of them. The sample shows about 200,000 clones, 90% to 95% of them seen only once. The starting material was peripheral blood, obtained 28 days after the second dose of the MenACWY control vaccine. The origin of the receptors is an adult who received the MenACWY meningococcal vaccine as a control. CDR3s include the opening cysteine and the closing phenylalanine or tryptophan. A D gene is named only where the DNA matches it firmly. Some rows have no size entry. The others give once, few or many, or a class for an expanded clone.

CDR3 length: 12
clone size: NA
V gene: TRBV10-3
D gene: NA
J gene: TRBJ1-5
CDR3 protein: CAIRDSNQPQHF
CDR3 DNA: TGTGCCATCAGAGATAGCAATCAGCCCCAGCATTTT

CDR3 length: 14
clone size: NA
V gene: TRBV9
D gene: NA
J gene: TRBJ2-7
CDR3 protein: CASSVDGGAYEQYF
CDR3 DNA: TGTGCCAGCAGCGTAGACGGAGGCGCCTACGAGCAGTACTTC

CDR3 length: 14
clone size: NA
V gene: TRBV9
D gene: NA
J gene: TRBJ2-7
CDR3 protein: CASSVAGGVYEQYF
CDR3 DNA: TGTGCCAGCAGCGTAGCCGGGGGAGTCTACGAGCAGTACTTC

CDR3 length: 15
clone size: NA
V gene: TRBV9
D gene: TRBD1
J gene: TRBJ1-2
CDR3 protein: CASSVSWDRVAGYTF
CDR3 DNA: TGTGCCAGCAGCGTAAGTTGGGACAGGGTCGCTGGCTACACCTTC

CDR3 length: 16
clone size: NA
V gene: TRBV6-5
D gene: NA
J gene: TRBJ1-3
CDR3 protein: CASRYTSGNSGNTIYF
CDR3 DNA: TGTGCCAGCAGGTACACCTCCGGGAACTCTGGAAACACCATATATTTT

CDR3 length: 13
clone size: once
V gene: TRBV6-5
D gene: TRBD1
J gene: TRBJ1-2
CDR3 protein: CASGQGANYGYTF
CDR3 DNA: TGTGCCAGTGGACAGGGTGCTAACTATGGCTACACCTTC

CDR3 length: 13
clone size: NA
V gene: TRBV11-3
D gene: NA
J gene: TRBJ2-2
CDR3 protein: CASSFRVDGELFF
CDR3 DNA: TGTGCCAGCAGCTTCCGCGTAGACGGGGAGCTGTTTTTT

CDR3 length: 12
clone size: NA
V gene: TRBV12-3/TRBV12-4
D gene: TRBD1
J gene: TRBJ1-1
CDR3 protein: CASSPRTGEAFF
CDR3 DNA: TGTGCCAGCAGTCCGCGGACAGGTGAAGCTTTCTTT

CDR3 length: 16
clone size: NA
V gene: TRBV6-5
D gene: NA
J gene: TRBJ1-6
CDR3 protein: CASSYGQSGLNSPLHF
CDR3 DNA: TGTGCCAGCAGTTACGGGCAGTCGGGCCTAAATTCACCCCTCCACTTT

CDR3 length: 13
clone size: NA
V gene: TRBV27
D gene: NA
J gene: TRBJ2-3
CDR3 protein: CASSLSVDGTQYF
CDR3 DNA: TGTGCCAGCAGTTTATCGGTGGACGGGACGCAGTATTTT

CDR3 length: 15
clone size: NA
V gene: TRBV14
D gene: TRBD1
J gene: TRBJ1-2
CDR3 protein: CASSTDRGLTTGYTF
CDR3 DNA: TGTGCCAGCAGCACAGACAGGGGATTAACTACGGGCTACACCTTC

CDR3 length: 16
clone size: NA
V gene: TRBV2
D gene: NA
J gene: TRBJ1-1
CDR3 protein: CASSVPQLGGNTEAFF
CDR3 DNA: TGTGCCAGCAGTGTACCCCAATTGGGCGGGAACACTGAAGCTTTCTTT

CDR3 length: 15
clone size: few
V gene: TRBV11-2
D gene: NA
J gene: TRBJ2-1
CDR3 protein: CASSLVGAENNEQFF
CDR3 DNA: TGTGCCAGCAGCTTGGTGGGGGCAGAGAACAATGAGCAGTTCTTC

CDR3 length: 15
clone size: once
V gene: TRBV19
D gene: TRBD1
J gene: TRBJ2-2
CDR3 protein: CASSFPRTGTGELFF
CDR3 DNA: TGTGCCAGTAGCTTCCCCCGGACAGGCACCGGGGAGCTGTTTTTT

CDR3 length: 16
clone size: NA
V gene: TRBV5-1
D gene: TRBD1
J gene: TRBJ1-2
CDR3 protein: CASSSRQGAKIYGYTF
CDR3 DNA: TGCGCCAGCAGCTCACGACAGGGAGCGAAGATCTATGGCTACACCTTC

CDR3 length: 14
clone size: NA
V gene: TRBV6-5
D gene: NA
J gene: TRBJ2-7
CDR3 protein: CASSSGGVSHEQYF
CDR3 DNA: TGTGCCAGCAGTTCCGGGGGAGTAAGCCACGAGCAGTACTTT

CDR3 length: 18
clone size: NA
V gene: TRBV21-1
D gene: NA
J gene: TRBJ1-1
CDR3 protein: CASSLGSRGPNFPTEAFF
CDR3 DNA: TGTGCCAGCAGCTTGGGGAGCAGGGGGCCCAACTTCCCCACTGAAGCTTTCTTT